This T cell receptor (beta chain) was retrieved from a study of T cells after yellow fever vaccination. Study background: It was SMART-Seq v4 Ultra Low Input that prepared the fractions with low cell numbers.

The study's findings and limits: Sorted repertoires could include abundant contaminating clonotypes from bulk cells.

Each CDR3 protein is one row after TCRdb ran MiXCR on the 5' RACE reads. Here the sample spans over 300,000 distinct CDR3 sequences, around 3.6% being singletons. This clonotype appeared many times. Its antigen is not known. V was trimmed by 5 bases and J by 0 bases, leaving 7 bases between them. CDR1 is MNHEY and CDR2 is SMNVEV in the germline V gene (reference sequence). This CDR3 comprises 13 residues. V usage is TRBV27 and J usage is TRBJ2-5, with D unclear. The TCR was taken from a man aged 18 to 35 who received the YFV17D yellow fever vaccine. The sample here was PBMCs, taken on the day of the yellow fever booster vaccination. CDR3 bases: TGTGCCAGCAGTACGAGGTACCAAGAGACCCAGTACTTC. It translates to CASSTRYQETQYF.